Listed below are T cell receptor beta chains from one sample, sequenced in a study of cytomegalovirus exposure and HLA in healthy donors. Profiled with immunoSEQ multiplex PCR; TCRdb holds only in-frame clones, not every one. In the table there are 120,000 to 150,000 clones, 88% of which are singletons. Input material: PBMCs. The receptors were gathered from a middle-aged woman in good health and CMV-seronegative. Each CDR3 is given with its conserved first and last residue.

j_gene | v_gene | CDR3aa
TRBJ2-1 | TRBV11-3 | CASSPPRGSSYNEQFF
TRBJ1-3 | TRBV27 | CASSPTFRSGNTIYF
TRBJ2-3 | TRBV9 | CASPHSRTSTDTQYF
TRBJ2-6 | TRBV5-1 | CASSSGGGRRVSGANVLTF
TRBJ2-2 | TRBV11-2 | CASSSTSGIAGELFF
TRBJ2-3 | TRBV5-5 | CASSFWIRGGTDTQYF
TRBJ2-3 | TRBV30 | CAWSGMGGRVADTQYF
TRBJ1-2 | TRBV5-4 | CASSLVRTRGRGYTF
TRBJ1-4 | TRBV7-2 | CASSSGHTEKLFF
TRBJ2-1 | TRBV12-5 | CASGRGLAGDEQFF
TRBJ2-3 | TRBV30 | CAWSWGRGDTQYF
TRBJ1-5 | TRBV7-8 | CASSPDRVWQPQHF
TRBJ1-3 | TRBV30 | CAWKTGGGNTIYF
TRBJ1-1 | TRBV5-1 | CASSLAHLNTEAFF
TRBJ2-7 | TRBV7-2 | CASSFSQAGKGSYEQYF